This TCR beta chain came from a study of blood T cells in healthy people across ages. Study findings and constraints: Among T cells, TCR beta diversity per million cells dropped roughly linearly as age rose.

Trimming took 4 bases from V and 3 from J, leaving 14 bases between them. Germline lookup yields CDR1 LGHNA and CDR2 YSLEER. The CDR3 consists of 15 residues. Sample-barcoded 5' priming and a J-beta primer mix drove a second PCR of 7 to 11 cycles. Researchers report that a template-switch adaptor with 12 random nucleotides tagged each cDNA molecule. A single record per CDR3 protein comes from TCRdb applying MiXCR to the 5' RACE reads. This table has 1.4 million or so distinct CDR3 sequences, roughly 43% appearing once. This clonotype occurred a few times. The antigen remains unidentified. Specimen: blood. The gene calls are TRBV4-3 and TRBJ2-3, with unresolved D. The source of this sequence is a woman under 30 in good health. The CDR3 reads CASSLLVGLTDTQYF. The CDR3 region has the DNA TGCGCCAGCAGCCTCCTCGTGGGTTTGACAGATACGCAGTATTTT.